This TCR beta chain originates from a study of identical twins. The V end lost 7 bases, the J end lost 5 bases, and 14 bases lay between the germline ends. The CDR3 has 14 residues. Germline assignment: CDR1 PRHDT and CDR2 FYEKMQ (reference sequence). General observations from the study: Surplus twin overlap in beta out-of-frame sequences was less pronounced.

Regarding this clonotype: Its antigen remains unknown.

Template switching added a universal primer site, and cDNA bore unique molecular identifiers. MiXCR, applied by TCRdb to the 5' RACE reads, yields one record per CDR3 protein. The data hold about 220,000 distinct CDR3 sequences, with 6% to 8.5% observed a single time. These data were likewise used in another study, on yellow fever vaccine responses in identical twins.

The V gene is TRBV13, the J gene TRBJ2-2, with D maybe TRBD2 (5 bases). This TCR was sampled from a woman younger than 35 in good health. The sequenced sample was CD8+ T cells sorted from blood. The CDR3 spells CASTERVGTGELFF. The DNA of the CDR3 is TGTGCCAGCACCGAGAGGGTTGGTACCGGGGAGCTGTTTTTT.